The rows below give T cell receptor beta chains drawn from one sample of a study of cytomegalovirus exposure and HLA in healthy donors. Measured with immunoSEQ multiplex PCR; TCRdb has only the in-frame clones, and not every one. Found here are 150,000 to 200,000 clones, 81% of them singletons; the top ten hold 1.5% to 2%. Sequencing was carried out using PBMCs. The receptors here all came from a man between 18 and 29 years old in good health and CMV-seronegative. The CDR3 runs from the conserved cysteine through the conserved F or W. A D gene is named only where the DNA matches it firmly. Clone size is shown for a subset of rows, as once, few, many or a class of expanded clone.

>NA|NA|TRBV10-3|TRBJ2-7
TGTGCCATCAGTGAGTCCGGGGTTGAGGGCGACGAGCAGTACTTC
CAISESGVEGDEQYF
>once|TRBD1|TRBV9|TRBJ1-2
TGTGCCAGCAGCGTACCCAGGACAGGGAGAACCTATGGCTACACCTTC
CASSVPRTGRTYGYTF
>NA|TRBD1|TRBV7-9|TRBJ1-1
TGTGCCAGCAACCCAGACGACAGGGGGCGAGACACTGAAGCTTTCTTT
CASNPDDRGRDTEAFF
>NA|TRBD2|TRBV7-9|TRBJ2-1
TGTGCCAGCAGCTACACTAGCGGGGGGGCCAATGAGCAGTTCTTC
CASSYTSGGANEQFF
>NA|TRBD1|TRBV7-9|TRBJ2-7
TGTGCCAGCAGCTACCAGCGGGGGACAGGGGGGGAGCAGTACTTC
CASSYQRGTGGEQYF
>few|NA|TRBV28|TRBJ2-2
TGTGCCAGCAGTTTAGGAGAACCCTGGGCCGGGGAGCTGTTTTTT
CASSLGEPWAGELFF
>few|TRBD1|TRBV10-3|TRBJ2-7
TGTGCCATCAGTGAAGGACAGGACTTCTACGAGCAGTACTTC
CAISEGQDFYEQYF
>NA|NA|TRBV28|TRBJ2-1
TGTGCCAGCAGGAAGACACTCTACAATGAGCAGTTCTTC
CASRKTLYNEQFF
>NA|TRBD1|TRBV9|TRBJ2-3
TGTGCCAGCAGCGTAGTTGACAGGGGGACAGATACGCAGTATTTT
CASSVVDRGTDTQYF
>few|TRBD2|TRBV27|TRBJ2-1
TGTGCCAGCAGGTTCGGGGGGGCGTACAATGAGCAGTTCTTC
CASRFGGAYNEQFF
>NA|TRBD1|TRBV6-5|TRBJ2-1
TGTGCCAGCAGTCACCGGGACAGCTACAATGAGCAGTTCTTC
CASSHRDSYNEQFF
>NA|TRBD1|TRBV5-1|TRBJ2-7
TGCGCCAGCAGCTTTGATTCGGGACAGGGGTCCTACGAGCAGTACTTC
CASSFDSGQGSYEQYF
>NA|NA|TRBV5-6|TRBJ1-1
TGTGCCAGCAGCTTATCATGGAACACTGAAGCTTTCTTT
CASSLSWNTEAFF
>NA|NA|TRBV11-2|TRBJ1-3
TGTGCCAGCACACGGGGGTCTGGAAACACCATATATTTT
CASTRGSGNTIYF
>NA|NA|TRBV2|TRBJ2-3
TGTGCCAGCAGTGCTACCGCGGGAAGCACAGATACGCAGTATTTT
CASSATAGSTDTQYF
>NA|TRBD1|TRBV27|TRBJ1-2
TGTGCCAGCAGTTTATTTTCGGGGGACAGAAACTATGGCTACACCTTC
CASSLFSGDRNYGYTF
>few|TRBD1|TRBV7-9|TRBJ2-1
TGTGCCAGCAGCCCGACAGGGGGGGGATACAATGAGCAGTTCTTC
CASSPTGGGYNEQFF
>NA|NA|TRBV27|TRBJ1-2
TGTGCCAGCAGTATACTTTCTCCGAAGGGGCAAATCTTCTATGGCTACACCTTC
CASSILSPKGQIFYGYTF
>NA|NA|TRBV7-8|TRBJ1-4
NA
CASSVGGGNEKLFF
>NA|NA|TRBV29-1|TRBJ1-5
TGCAGCGTAACGACAGGTAATAGCAATCAGCCCCAGCATTTT
CSVTTGNSNQPQHF
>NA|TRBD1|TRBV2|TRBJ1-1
TGTGCCAGCCCCGGACAGGGGGCGATGAACACTGAAGCTTTCTTT
CASPGQGAMNTEAFF
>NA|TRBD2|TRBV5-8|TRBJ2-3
TGTGCCAGCAGCTTGGCCGGGACTAGTGTTCGCACAGATACGCAGTATTTT
CASSLAGTSVRTDTQYF
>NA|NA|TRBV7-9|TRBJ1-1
TGTGCCAGCAGCTTATGGGGGGTGGACACTGAAGCTTTCTTT
CASSLWGVDTEAFF
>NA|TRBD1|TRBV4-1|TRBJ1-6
TGCGCCAGCAGCCTCACCGGACAGGGAGGAATAGGTAGTAATTCACCCCTCCACTTT
CASSLTGQGGIGSNSPLHF
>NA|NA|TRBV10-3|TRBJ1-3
TGTGCCATCACGATCGCAGGCTCTGGAAACACCATATATTTT
CAITIAGSGNTIYF
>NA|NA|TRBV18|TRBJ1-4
TGTGCCAGCTCATCCGCTGAGGGCTCTGAAAAACTGTTTTTT
CASSSAEGSEKLFF
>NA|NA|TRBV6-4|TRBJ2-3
TGTGCCAGCAGGGCTAGCGGCACAGATACGCAGTATTTT
CASRASGTDTQYF
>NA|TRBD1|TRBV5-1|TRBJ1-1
TGCGCCAGCAGCTTTCGGACAGGGGGCATGAACACTGAAGCTTTCTTT
CASSFRTGGMNTEAFF
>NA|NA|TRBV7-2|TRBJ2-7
TGTGCCAGCAGCTTAGCGTCCCAGGCGCTCTACGAGCAGTACTTC
CASSLASQALYEQYF
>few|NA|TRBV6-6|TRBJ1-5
TGTGCCAGCAGTTACCGGACAGAAAGGCAGCCCCAGCATTTT
CASSYRTERQPQHF
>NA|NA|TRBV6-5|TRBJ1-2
TGTGCCAGCAGTTATAGGGCAGGGGCAAATGGCTACACCTTC
CASSYRAGANGYTF
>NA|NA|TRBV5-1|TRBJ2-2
TGCGCCAGCAGCCCCCAGGGTGTGGCGAACACCGGGGAGCTGTTTTTT
CASSPQGVANTGELFF
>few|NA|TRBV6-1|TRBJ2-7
TGTGCCAGCAGTGAATGGGAGAGGGAGATCGACGAGCAGTACTTC
CASSEWEREIDEQYF
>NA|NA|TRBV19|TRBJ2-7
TGTGCCAGTAGTGGCATCCGGGAGGAGCAGTACTTC
CASSGIREEQYF
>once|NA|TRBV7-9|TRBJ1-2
TGTGCCAGCAGTTACCCCGGGTACGGCTACACCTTC
CASSYPGYGYTF
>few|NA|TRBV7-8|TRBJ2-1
TGTGCCAGCAGCTTAGATGGGCAAAGCTCCTACAATGAGCAGTTCTTC
CASSLDGQSSYNEQFF
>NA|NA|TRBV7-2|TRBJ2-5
TGTGCCAGCAGCTTAATGGTCCAGGGCGTCGGGACCCAGTACTTC
CASSLMVQGVGTQYF
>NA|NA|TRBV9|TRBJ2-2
TGTGCCAGCAGCGTAGTAGCGGCGTATTTTTGGGGCACCGGGGAGCTGTTTTTT
CASSVVAAYFWGTGELFF
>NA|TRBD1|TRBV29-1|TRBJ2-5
TGCAGCGCTGAACCTCCGGGACAGCAAGAGACCCAGTACTTC
CSAEPPGQQETQYF
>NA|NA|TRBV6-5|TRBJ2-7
TGTGCCAGCAGTTGGGGGGACAGAGGGTACGAGCAGTACTTC
CASSWGDRGYEQYF
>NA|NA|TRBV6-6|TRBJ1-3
TGTGCCAGCAGCCTCTTATCAGACATGCCTGGAAACACCATATATTTT
CASSLLSDMPGNTIYF
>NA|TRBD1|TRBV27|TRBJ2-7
TGTGCCAGCAGCCAAGACCGGACAGGGGGCGTATTAGAGGTCTACGAGCAGTACTTC
CASSQDRTGGVLEVYEQYF
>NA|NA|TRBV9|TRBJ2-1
TGTGCCAGCAGCGTAGAGCGAGGCGAGCAGTTCTTC
CASSVERGEQFF
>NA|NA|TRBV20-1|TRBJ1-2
TGCAGTATAGACAGGCTAGATGGCTACACCTTC
CSIDRLDGYTF
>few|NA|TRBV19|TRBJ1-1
TGTGCCAGTAGTATCGGTACTGAAGCTTTCTTT
CASSIGTEAFF
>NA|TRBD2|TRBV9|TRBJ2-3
TGTGCCAGCAGCTCAGACATCGGACTAGCGGAACGCACAGATACGCAGTATTTT
CASSSDIGLAERTDTQYF
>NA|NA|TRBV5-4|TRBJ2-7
TGTGCCAGCAGCTTTTCCCCTCCGGTTACAGGGATTTTCTACGAGCAGTACTTC
CASSFSPPVTGIFYEQYF
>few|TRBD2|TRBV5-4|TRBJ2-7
TGTGCCAGCAGCCCCGGACTAGCGAACTACGAGCAGTACTTC
CASSPGLANYEQYF
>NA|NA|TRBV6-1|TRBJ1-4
TGTGCCAGCACGGACAGCTTTAATGAAAAACTGTTTTTT
CASTDSFNEKLFF
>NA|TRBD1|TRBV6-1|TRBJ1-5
TGTGCCGGAGGCGCCGGGACAGCAAGCAATCAGCCCCAGCATTTT
CAGGAGTASNQPQHF
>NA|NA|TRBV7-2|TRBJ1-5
TGTGCCAGCAGCCCATGGGAGAGCAATCAGCCCCAGCATTTT
CASSPWESNQPQHF
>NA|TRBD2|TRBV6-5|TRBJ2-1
TGTGCCAGCAGCCACGGGACTAGCATTGAGCAGTTCTTC
CASSHGTSIEQFF